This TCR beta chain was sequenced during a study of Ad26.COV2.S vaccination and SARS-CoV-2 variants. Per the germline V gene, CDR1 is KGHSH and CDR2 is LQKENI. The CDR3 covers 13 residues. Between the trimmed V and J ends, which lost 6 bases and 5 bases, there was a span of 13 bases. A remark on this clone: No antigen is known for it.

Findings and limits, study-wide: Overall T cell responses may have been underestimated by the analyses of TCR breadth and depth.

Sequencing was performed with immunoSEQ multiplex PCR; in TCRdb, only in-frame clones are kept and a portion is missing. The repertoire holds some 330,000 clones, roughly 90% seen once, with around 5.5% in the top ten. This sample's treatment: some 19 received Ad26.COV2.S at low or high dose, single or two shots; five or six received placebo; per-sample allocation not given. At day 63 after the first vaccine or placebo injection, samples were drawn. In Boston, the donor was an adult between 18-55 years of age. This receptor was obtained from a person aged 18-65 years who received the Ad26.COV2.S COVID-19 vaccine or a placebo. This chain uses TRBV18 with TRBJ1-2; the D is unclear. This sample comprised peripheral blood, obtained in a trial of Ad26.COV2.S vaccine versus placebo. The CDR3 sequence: CASSPPGGYGYTF. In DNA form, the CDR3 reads TGTGCCAGCTCCCCGCCCGGTGGGTATGGCTACACCTTC.